This T cell receptor beta chain derives from a study of low-dose radiotherapy and immunotherapy resistance in tumors. Study-level information: For four cycles from cycle 1 day 1, patients took 300 mg oral aspirin daily.

The V and J ends lost 3 bases and 2 bases respectively, with 14 bases between them. This CDR3 is 15 amino acids long. From germline, CDR1 is ENHRY and CDR2 SYGVKD. TRAV- and TRBV-specific primers, spanning alpha and beta chains, primed first-strand cDNA. PCR amplification of the TCRs was performed with Phusion for 20 PCR cycles, and it relied on a constant-region primer together with a V-primer adapter. Using its own MiXCR run on the reads, TCRdb lists one record per CDR3 protein. The data contain about 14,000 distinct CDR3 sequences, roughly 52% of them singletons. In this sample, this clonotype turned up a few times.

The gene calls are TRBV10-3 and TRBJ2-7; no firm D call. The receptor comes from a human donor with advanced metastatic prostate, ovarian, gallbladder or colorectal cancer (not recorded which). This table probably holds off-target reads from a library built for another chain. The CDR3 loop reads CAISESLGSTYEQYF. The CDR3 DNA is TGTGCCATCAGTGAATCCCTGGGAAGTACCTACGAGCAGTACTTC.